This T cell receptor (beta chain) was recorded in a study of T-cell reconstitution after alpha-beta-depleted transplantation in children (dated by TCRdb to 2016 to 2018). For context, the study as a whole: T-cell immune reconstitution after TCRalphabeta/CD19-depleted allogeneic hematopoietic cell transplantation in children was quantitatively tracked in the study by means of TCR repertoire profiling.

Library generation was performed with PCR. The sequencer listed for this sample is Illumina HiSeq 2500. Molecular barcoding was employed in the preparation of TCR libraries, with unique molecular identifiers being used to normalize TCRbeta repertoire quantification. In TCRdb, the public reads were trimmed at Q25 with fastp and aligned with MiXCR, with productive beta chains retained. Each entry merges the rows of one CDR3 protein and shows their most common DNA and genes. The table for this sample lists some 600,000 distinct CDR3 sequences; over 10% of them were counted only once. The ten largest make up 2% to 2.5% of the sample. For this clonotype: The target of this receptor is not known. Nothing much larger sits one base from this clone, and base qualities are not available.

The intended sense of this specimen's treatment or condition label: allogeneic hematopoietic cell transplantation with graft depleted of TCRalphabeta T cells and CD19 B cells. Transplant recipients were children who received TCRalphabeta/CD19-depleted allogeneic hematopoietic cell grafts. What the research found in general, with its limitations: Over subsequent months, a decline in hyperexpanded clone frequencies was noted, and after one year, T-cell counts and TCRbeta diversity were mostly ascribed to newly produced T cells. In some patients, the high TCRbeta diversity seen at day 60 was put down to recipient T cells and intrathymic progenitors that had survived conditioning. The apparently early recovery of alphabetaT-cell counts about two months after transplant reportedly depended on only several hundred rapidly expanded clones that came from non-depleted graft cells.

V is cut by 1 base and J by 6 bases, and the space between the germline ends is 15 bases. The CDR3 measures 15 amino acids from cysteine to phenylalanine. Only the CDR3 DNA is retained, 45 bases long and in frame from the first base. Per the germline V gene (reference sequence), SEHNR is the CDR1 and FQNEAQ is the CDR2. The TCR originated in a male patient younger than 18 who had a stem cell transplant for acute myeloid leukemia, so the T cells may come from the graft donor. The sequences come from PBMCs, mostly from graft donor cells, collected 360 days after TCRalphabeta/CD19-depleted stem cell transplant. The receptor chain draws on TRBV7-9 and TRBJ1-2; a weak D assignment points to TRBD1 (6 bases agree). In nucleotide form, the sequence is TGTGCCAGCAGCTTAGTTCTGGCAGGGGAGGATGGCTACACCTTC. The resulting protein is CASSLVLAGEDGYTF.